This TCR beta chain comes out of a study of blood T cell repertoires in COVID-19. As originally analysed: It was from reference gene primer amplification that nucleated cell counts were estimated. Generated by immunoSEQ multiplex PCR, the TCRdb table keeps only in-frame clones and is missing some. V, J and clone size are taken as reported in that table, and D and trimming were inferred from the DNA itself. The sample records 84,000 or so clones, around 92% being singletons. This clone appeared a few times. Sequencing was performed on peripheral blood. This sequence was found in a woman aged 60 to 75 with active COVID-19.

Written as DNA, the CDR3 is TGCGCCAGCAGCCAACCGGGATTGTCCGAGACCCAGTACTTC. Its protein product is CASSQPGLSETQYF. J is TRBJ2-5 and V is TRBV5-1; tentative D call: TRBD2 (5 bases). Germline CDR1 is SGHRS and CDR2 is YFSETQ. The CDR3 sequence is 14 residues long. Trimming stripped 4 bases from V and 5 bases from J, with 15 bases between.